What follows are 20 T cell receptor beta chains derived from one specimen sequenced in a study of T cell repertoires in cytomegalovirus infection. TCRdb fed the reads into MiXCR, producing one record per CDR3 protein. The sample gives around 440,000 distinct CDR3 sequences, approximately 11% of which show up once; roughly a tenth is in the top ten. Sequenced: PBMCs. Receptors originate from a human donor in good health (CMV status not recorded). Some clones in this sample may be carry-over from other donors' samples.

This clonotype has ten or more counts. The V call is TRBV12-3 or TRBV12-4, the J call TRBJ2-3; 12 bases are shared with TRBD2. Trimming cost V 2 bases and J 4 bases; bases outside gene matches: 7. CDR3 length: 17 amino acids. CDR3 sequence: CASSLQDRLAGADTQYF. CDR3 in DNA: TGTGCCAGCAGTTTACAGGATCGACTAGCGGGAGCAGATACGCAGTATTTT.

This clonotype was found many times. The V call is TRBV7-3, the J call TRBJ1-1; D unresolved. Trimming took 1 base from V and 1 from J, leaving 4 bases between them. Germline V gene lookup returns CDR1 SGHTA and CDR2 FQGTGA. The CDR3 consists of 13 residues. The CDR3 nucleotides read TGTGCCAGCAGCTTAAGCGCGAACACTGAAGCTTTCTTT. As protein: CASSLSANTEAFF.

This clonotype was recorded at least ten times. The chain carries TRBV28 and TRBJ2-7; unclear D gene. The germline CDR1 and CDR2 sequences are MDHEN and SYDVKM. Trimming took 1 base from V and 3 from J, leaving 7 bases between them. CDR3 length: 13 residues. DNA for the CDR3: TGTGCCAGCAGTTTATATTGGAACTACGAGCAGTACTTC. The encoded protein is CASSLYWNYEQYF. Based on the CDR3 plus reference TRBV28 and TRBJ2-7, the full variable domain is DVKVTQSSRYLVKRTGEKVFLECVQDMDHENMFWYRQDPGLGLRLIYFSYDVKMKEKGDIPEGYSVSREKKERFSLILESASTNQTSMYLCASSLYWNYEQYFGPGTRLTVT.

This clonotype was seen a handful of times. CDR3 loop: CASSRYDRDTGELFF. The CDR3 DNA is TGTGCCAGCAGCCGTTATGACAGAGACACCGGGGAGCTGTTTTTT. The chain has TRBV5-5 and TRBJ2-2, with D possibly being TRBD1 (5 bases). V lost 4 bases, J lost 3 bases, and 13 bases lay in between. CDR1 SGHKS and CDR2 YYEKEE come from the germline V gene (reference sequence). The CDR3 totals 15 residues.

This clonotype was detected many times. This chain links TRBV12-3 or TRBV12-4 with TRBJ1-1; unclear D gene. V lost 3 bases and J 12 bases, leaving 11 bases between the germline ends. This CDR3 spans 11 amino acids. CDR3 sequence reads: CASSFSKLTFF. CDR3 DNA sequence: TGTGCCAGCAGTTTCTCAAAATTGACTTTCTTT.

This clonotype occurred many times. This sequence joins TRBV19 and TRBJ1-1; D might be TRBD1 (5 bases). The germline V gene has CDR1 LNHDA and CDR2 SQIVND (reference sequence). With 10 bases removed from V and 4 bases from J, the gap between germline ends came to 10 bases. This CDR3 contains 11 residues. Here the CDR3 reads CAIQVGTEAFF. Here the CDR3 DNA reads TGTGCCATACAGGTGGGCACTGAAGCTTTCTTT.

The table lists this clonotype with many counts. The chain uses TRBV6-5 and TRBJ1-2; TRBD1 is a possible D gene (5 bases). V dropped 5 bases and J dropped 0 bases, with 13 bases sitting between them. Germline CDR1 and CDR2: MNHEY and SVGAGI. The CDR3 contains 15 residues. In DNA, the CDR3 is TGTGCCAGCAGTCCGGGACCGACAGCTAACTATGGCTACACCTTC. Translated: CASSPGPTANYGYTF.

This clonotype has at least ten counts. CDR3 sequence (DNA): TGTGCCAGCAGCCGCCGCACTGAAGCTTTCTTT. Translation gives CASSRRTEAFF. The gene calls are TRBV7-9 and TRBJ1-1; D not resolved. V was cut by 5 bases and J by 4 bases, with 5 bases left in between. The CDR3 has 11 residues. Germline loops: CDR1 SEHNR, CDR2 FQNEAQ (reference sequence).

This clonotype was seen ten or more times. The genes are TRBV20-1 and TRBJ2-5; 12 positions agree with TRBD2. Germline CDR1 and CDR2: DFQATT and SNEGSKA (reference sequence). Unmatched junction bases numbered 5, after V lost 5 bases and J lost 4 bases. The CDR3 covers 14 residues. In DNA, the CDR3 is TGCAGTGCTCCCATACTAGCGGGAGGAGAGACCCAGTACTTC. This codes for CSAPILAGGETQYF.

V and J are TRBV6-1 and TRBJ2-7; 7 bases line up with TRBD1. This CDR3 has 14 amino acids. Germline CDR1 is MNHNS and CDR2 is SASEGT. V lost 8 bases to trimming and J lost 3 bases; unmatched junction nucleotides: 10. CDR3 protein: CASQFRDSRYEQYF. As DNA, the CDR3 is TGTGCCAGCCAGTTTAGGGACAGCCGCTACGAGCAGTACTTC.

In its sample, this clonotype was seen many times. The rearrangement uses TRBV7-2 and TRBJ1-2, with 9 nucleotides matching TRBD1. The CDR3 is 16 amino acids. Germline assignment: CDR1 SGHTA and CDR2 FQGNSA. The junction had 11 bases not matched to a gene; V was cut back by 5 bases and J by 4 bases. CDR3 sequence reads: CASSPQGAAGRYGYTF. CDR3 bases: TGTGCCAGCAGCCCACAGGGGGCTGCGGGGCGCTATGGCTACACCTTC.

This clonotype occurred a few times. This sequence joins TRBV28 and TRBJ2-1, with D perhaps TRBD1 (8 bases). CDR1 is MDHEN, CDR2 SYDVKM, per germline. V gave up 5 bases and J gave up 3 bases, with 17 bases separating them. The CDR3 loop spans 16 amino acids. The CDR3 region has the DNA TGTGCCAGCAGTCCCCCTACAGGGGGGGGCTACAATGAGCAGTTCTTC. It specifies CASSPPTGGGYNEQFF.

This chain joins TRBV29-1 and TRBJ1-2; no clear D. Between the trimmed V and J ends, which lost 3 bases and 1 base, there was a span of 9 bases. Germline CDR1 SQVTM, CDR2 ANQGSEA. CDR3 length: 13 amino acids. The CDR3 sequence: CSVDEARNYGYTF. As DNA, the CDR3 is TGCAGCGTTGACGAGGCCCGTAACTATGGCTACACCTTC.

This clonotype was seen repeatedly, ten times or more. CDR3 loop: CASGSGTGVGEQFF. The CDR3 DNA sequence: TGTGCTAGTGGCTCCGGGACAGGGGTAGGCGAGCAGTTCTTC. The chain carries TRBV12-5 and TRBJ2-1; 10 nucleotides agree with TRBD1. Per germline, CDR1 LGHNT and CDR2 FRNRAP. CDR3 length: 14 amino acids. V shed 6 bases and J 10 bases; nucleotides not matched to a gene: 9.

This clonotype was recorded at least ten times. The J gene is TRBJ2-1, the V gene TRBV10-3; 8 bases are shared with TRBD2. V lost 7 bases to trimming and J lost 7 bases; unmatched junction nucleotides: 12. Germline V gene sequence: CDR1 ENHRY, CDR2 SYGVKD. The CDR3 has 15 residues. CDR3 bases: TGTGCCATCAATCCTCTGGCGGGAGGCACAAATGAGCAGTTCTTC. Protein product: CAINPLAGGTNEQFF.

This clonotype was recorded many times. The chain employs TRBV7-8 and TRBJ2-1; 9 bases map to TRBD1. Germline lookup yields CDR1 SGHVS and CDR2 FQNEAQ. Germline trimming cut 4 bases from V and 9 bases from J; bases unmatched to any gene: 7. This CDR3 has 14 residues. CDR3 DNA sequence: TGTGCCAGCAGCTATAGGACAGGGGCGGGTGAGCAGTTCTTC. Amino acids: CASSYRTGAGEQFF.

This clonotype was detected only a few times. This chain joins TRBV20-1 and TRBJ1-2, with D perhaps TRBD1 (6 bases). The CDR3 covers 14 residues. Deletions cut 6 bases from V and 6 bases from J, with 20 bases between. CDR1 and CDR2 (germline): DFQATT, SNEGSKA (reference sequence). CDR3 protein: CSASAFQGLDGYTF. CDR3 in DNA: TGCAGTGCATCGGCCTTTCAGGGGCTTGATGGCTACACCTTC.

This clonotype was observed at least ten times. The chain recombines TRBV11-3 with TRBJ2-7; 11 bases map to TRBD2. This CDR3 has 15 amino acids. Losses at the gene ends were 4 bases for V and 4 bases for J; bases not matched to a gene: 6. CDR1 and CDR2 (germline): SGHNT, YENEEA. The CDR3 DNA reads as TGTGCCAGCAGCTCGGGACTAGCGGAGATATACGAGCAGTACTTC. As protein: CASSSGLAEIYEQYF.

This clonotype was recorded a few times. The J gene is TRBJ1-1, the V gene TRBV4-1; D gene ambiguous. Trimming cost V 0 bases and J 2 bases, with 7 bases left between them. The CDR3 runs 14 residues. Germline lookup yields CDR1 MGHRA and CDR2 YSYEKL. Here the CDR3 DNA reads TGCGCCAGCAGCCAAGAGGACGGAAACACTGAAGCTTTCTTT. As protein: CASSQEDGNTEAFF.

This clonotype was seen ten or more times. This chain joins TRBV10-3 and TRBJ1-5; TRBD1 is a possible D gene (5 bases). The germline V gene encodes CDR1 ENHRY and CDR2 SYGVKD. This CDR3 has 14 residues. The germline V and J ends were trimmed by 10 bases and 3 bases, with 16 bases remaining between them. The CDR3 spells CATRADSLNQPQHF. In nucleotides, the CDR3 is TGTGCCACCAGGGCCGACAGCCTCAATCAGCCCCAGCATTTT.